Listed below are T cell receptor beta chains from one sample, sequenced in a study of cytomegalovirus exposure and HLA in healthy donors. Produced via immunoSEQ multiplex PCR; TCRdb's table is partial and in-frame only. The repertoire holds 130,000 to 150,000 clones, roughly 80% seen once, with 5.7% in the top ten. Sequenced sample: PBMCs. Receptors were obtained from a man aged 25 to 45 in good health and CMV-seropositive. Each CDR3 is given with its conserved first and last residue. The D gene is left open where the match is weak. Clone size is shown for a subset of rows, as once, few, many or a class of expanded clone.

v_call,clone_size,j_call,d_call,cdr3_aa,cdr3_nt
TRBV2,NA,TRBJ1-3,NA,CARTGTMGNTIYF,TGTGCCCGAACAGGCACCATGGGTAACACCATATATTTT
TRBV19,few,TRBJ2-6,NA,CASRSDSSGANVLTF,TGTGCCAGTAGGTCGGACAGCTCTGGGGCCAACGTCCTGACTTTC
TRBV28,NA,TRBJ2-1,TRBD2,CASSPAGKTSGSGSYNEQFF,TGTGCCAGCAGTCCCGCCGGCAAGACTAGCGGGAGTGGCTCCTACAATGAGCAGTTCTTC
TRBV7-8,few,TRBJ1-2,TRBD1,CASSSRTGGGYTF,TGTGCCAGCAGCTCGAGGACAGGGGGTGGCTACACCTTC
TRBV28,NA,TRBJ1-4,TRBD1,CASSKTGGSNEKLFF,TGTGCCAGCAGCAAAACAGGGGGTTCTAATGAAAAACTGTTTTTT
TRBV18,once,TRBJ2-1,NA,CASSPQGIPFF,TGTGCCAGCTCACCACAGGGGATTCCGTTCTTC
TRBV5-5,NA,TRBJ1-1,NA,CASSFRENTEAFF,TGTGCCAGCAGCTTCAGGGAGAACACTGAAGCTTTCTTT
TRBV30,NA,TRBJ1-1,NA,CAWNPPGTPAFF,TGTGCCTGGAATCCCCCCGGGACTCCTGCTTTCTTT
TRBV5-4,NA,TRBJ2-5,TRBD2,CASSLIGSGGPGYF,TGTGCCAGCAGCCTGATAGGTAGCGGGGGGCCCGGGTACTTC
TRBV7-9,NA,TRBJ1-5,NA,CASSLDGNQPQHF,TGTGCCAGCAGCTTAGACGGGAATCAGCCCCAGCATTTT
TRBV6-5,NA,TRBJ1-1,NA,CASTSRGNTEAFF,TGTGCCAGCACTAGCAGGGGGAACACTGAAGCTTTCTTT
TRBV7-2,few,TRBJ1-3,NA,CASSPQAYSGNTIYF,TGTGCCAGCAGCCCACAGGCCTACTCTGGAAACACCATATATTTT
TRBV7-9,NA,TRBJ1-1,TRBD1,CASSIKGALGTEAFF,TGTGCCAGCAGCATCAAGGGGGCGCTGGGCACTGAAGCTTTCTTT
TRBV5-4,NA,TRBJ1-1,NA,CASRNDRNTEAFF,TGTGCCAGCAGAAACGACAGGAACACTGAAGCTTTCTTT
TRBV10-3,NA,TRBJ1-1,NA,CAIDVRATEAFF,TGTGCCATCGACGTGAGGGCAACTGAAGCTTTCTTT
TRBV7-9,NA,TRBJ1-5,NA,CASSLTGKNQPQHF,TGTGCCAGCAGCTTAACAGGGAAAAATCAGCCCCAGCATTTT
TRBV6-6,NA,TRBJ2-5,NA,CASTDPGNQETQYF,TGTGCCAGCACAGACCCAGGAAACCAGGAGACCCAGTACTTC
TRBV4-1,NA,TRBJ2-2,NA,CASSQDQLVNAGELFF,TGCGCCAGCAGCCAAGATCAACTAGTTAATGCCGGGGAGCTGTTTTTT
TRBV15,NA,TRBJ1-2,TRBD1,CATSRVDRSASGYTF,TGTGCCACCAGCAGAGTGGACAGGTCTGCATCCGGCTACACCTTC
TRBV7-9,NA,TRBJ2-1,NA,CSSSYYDEQFF,TGTTCCAGCAGTTACTATGATGAGCAGTTCTTC
TRBV7-8,NA,TRBJ2-7,NA,CASSYSRYEQYF,TGTGCCAGCAGCTACTCGAGGTACGAGCAGTACTTC
TRBV7-9,NA,TRBJ2-7,NA,CASSLGQGNSYEQYF,TGTGCCAGCAGCTTAGGGCAGGGAAACTCCTACGAGCAGTACTTC